This entry concerns a single T cell receptor (beta chain). The antigen this receptor binds is unknown. Base qualities are missing; no much larger clone stands one base away. The record originates from a study of shared clonotypes between healthy human individuals (dated by TCRdb to the early 2020s). Describing the broader study: A few men and a couple of women, aged 18 to 49 years, made up the cohort. Each donor's leukapheresis produced roughly between about 0.8 and 10 billion PBMCs. Different laboratories and diverse techniques were used to prepare libraries and sequence TCR repertoires, to increase sequencing depth and limit assay-specific biases. To estimate repertoire size and how much clonotypes are shared between individuals, the study performed deep sequencing of blood TCR repertoires from 4 to 6 healthy adults. General findings and caveats noted by the study authors: Sampling was limited to blood, and TCR repertoires in tissue likely differ from TCR repertoires in blood. Pairwise subsampling led to the expectation that sequencing depth would affect the degree of clonotype sharing among donors. Because the study included only a small number of donors, the genetic and exposure-history diversity represented was limited.

The donors were healthy, HIV-negative adults with no recently reported acute infections or vaccinations. Every donor was a Caucasian adult residing in Nashville, Tennessee, USA. For unsorted samples, roughly 86 million PBMCs were counted and genomic DNA was extracted with the QIAamp DNA Blood Mini kit. Blood was obtained by leukapheresis, after which PBMCs were separated by Ficoll-Histopaque density gradient centrifugation and cryopreserved in liquid nitrogen vapor phase. The trim is 2 bases for V and 6 bases for J, with a gap of 11 bases between the germline ends. The CDR3 runs 13 residues from the cysteine to the phenylalanine. The sequence is cut down to CDR3 DNA, 39 bases in frame from base 1. CDR1 and CDR2 are drawn from the germline V gene: SGHVS, FQNEAQ. Using the deep immunoSEQ assay, multiplex PCR amplified TCR CDR3 regions from genomic DNA. Extracted genomic DNA from each cell subset was distributed evenly across all wells of several immunoSEQ 96-well plates, and each plate was treated as a replicate. For unsorted PBMC, each replicate PCR was loaded with 300 ng genomic DNA, equivalent to about 33,000 T cell genomes. Ten immunoSEQ deep assay plates were used to sequence the unsorted PBMC genomic DNA. The purified libraries were quantified using a Qubit 3.0 fluorometer, sized with a Bioanalyzer 2100, and then quantified again using the KAPA Library Quantification kit. Each immunoSEQ 96-well plate was sequenced on its own single-read 150-cycle Illumina NextSeq 550 flow cell. The study's processing was this. Because only junctional sequences without quality scores were contained in the immunoSEQ output, filtering matching that applied to full-length reads could not be performed. Sequences were annotated with PyIR, a Python wrapper for IgBLAST v1.9, using IMGT germline references to assign V/J genes and CDR3. Reads were removed for weak V/J assignments (E-value above 1e-6), missing CDR3, stop codons, out-of-frame junctions, or ambiguous translated residues. V3J clonotypes were defined by identical inferred V gene, J gene, and CDR3 amino acid sequence. The percentage overlap between two repertoires was calculated by dividing the number of shared unique clonotypes by the size of the smaller repertoire. Three approaches were used to assess repertoire richness: RTK rarefaction, the Chao1 estimator, and Recon v2.1 estimates of unobserved clonotypes. What TCRdb holds here is the immuneACCESS table cut down to in-frame rearrangements. Part of the clones is not present; checked against another copy, under half of the missing clones reflect an unresolved V gene, and the others are unexplained. V, J and clone size are taken as reported in that table, and D and trimming were inferred from the DNA itself. In all, the sample holds around 510,000 clones, and around 78% of those were seen once. Around 13% of the sample comes from the top ten.

The sequence was collected from a woman aged 40 to 50 in good health. Some clones in this sample may be carry-over from other donors' samples. The rearranged chain carries TRBV7-8 and TRBJ2-7, with no confident D gene call. Sample: PBMCs. The DNA sequence is TGTGCCAGCAGCTTATCGGAGAGAATCGAGCAGTACTTC. The translation is CASSLSERIEQYF.